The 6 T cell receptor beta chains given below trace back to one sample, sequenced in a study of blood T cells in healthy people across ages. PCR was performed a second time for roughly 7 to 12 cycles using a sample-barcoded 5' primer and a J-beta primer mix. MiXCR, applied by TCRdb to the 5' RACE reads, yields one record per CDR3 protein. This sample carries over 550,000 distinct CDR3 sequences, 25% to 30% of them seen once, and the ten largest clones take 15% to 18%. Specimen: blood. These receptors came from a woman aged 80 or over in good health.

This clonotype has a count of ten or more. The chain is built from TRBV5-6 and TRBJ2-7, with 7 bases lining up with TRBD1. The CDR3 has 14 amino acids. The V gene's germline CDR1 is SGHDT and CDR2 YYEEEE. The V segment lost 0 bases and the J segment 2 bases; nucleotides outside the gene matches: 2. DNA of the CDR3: TGTGCCAGCAGCTTGGGGGACAGCGCCTACGAGCAGTACTTC. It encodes CASSLGDSAYEQYF.

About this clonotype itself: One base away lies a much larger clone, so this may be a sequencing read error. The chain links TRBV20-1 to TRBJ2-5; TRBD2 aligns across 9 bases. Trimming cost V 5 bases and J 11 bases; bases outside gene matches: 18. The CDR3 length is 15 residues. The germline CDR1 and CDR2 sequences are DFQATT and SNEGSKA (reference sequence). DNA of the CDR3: TGCAGTGCTCCCATCCGGGGACTAGCAGCCAATGAGCAGTACTTC. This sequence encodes CSAPIRGLAANEQYF.

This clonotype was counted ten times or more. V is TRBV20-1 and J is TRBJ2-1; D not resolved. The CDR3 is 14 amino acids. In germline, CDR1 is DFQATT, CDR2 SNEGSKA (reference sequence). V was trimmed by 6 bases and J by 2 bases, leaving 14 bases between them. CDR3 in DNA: TGCAGTGCCGAAAATCTCGGAACCTACAATGAGCAGTTCTTC. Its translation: CSAENLGTYNEQFF.

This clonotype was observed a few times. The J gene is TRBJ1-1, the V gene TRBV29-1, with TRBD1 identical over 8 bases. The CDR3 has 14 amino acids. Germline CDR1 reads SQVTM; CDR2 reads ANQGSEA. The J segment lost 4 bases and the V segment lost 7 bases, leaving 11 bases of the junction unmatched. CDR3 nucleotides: TGCAGCGCACATCAAAACAGGGGGACCACTGAAGCTTTCTTT. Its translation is CSAHQNRGTTEAFF. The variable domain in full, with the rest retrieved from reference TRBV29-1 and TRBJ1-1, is SAVISQKPSRDICQRGTSLTIQCQVDSQVTMMFWYRQQPGQSLTLIATANQGSEATYESGFVIDKFPISRPNLTFSTLTVSNMSPEDSSIYLCSAHQNRGTTEAFFGQGTRLTVV.

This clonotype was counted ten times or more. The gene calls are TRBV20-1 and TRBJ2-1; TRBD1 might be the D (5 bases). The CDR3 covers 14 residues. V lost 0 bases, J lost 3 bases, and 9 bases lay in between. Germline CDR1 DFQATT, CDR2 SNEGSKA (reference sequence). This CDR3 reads CSARDRVNYNEQFF. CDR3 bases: TGCAGTGCTAGAGACAGGGTAAACTACAATGAGCAGTTCTTC.

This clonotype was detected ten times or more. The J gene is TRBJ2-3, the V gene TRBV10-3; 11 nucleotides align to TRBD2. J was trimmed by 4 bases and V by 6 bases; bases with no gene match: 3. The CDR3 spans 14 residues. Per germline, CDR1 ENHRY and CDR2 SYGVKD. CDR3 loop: CAIREGLAADTQYF. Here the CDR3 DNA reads TGTGCCATCAGAGAGGGACTAGCGGCAGATACGCAGTATTTT.